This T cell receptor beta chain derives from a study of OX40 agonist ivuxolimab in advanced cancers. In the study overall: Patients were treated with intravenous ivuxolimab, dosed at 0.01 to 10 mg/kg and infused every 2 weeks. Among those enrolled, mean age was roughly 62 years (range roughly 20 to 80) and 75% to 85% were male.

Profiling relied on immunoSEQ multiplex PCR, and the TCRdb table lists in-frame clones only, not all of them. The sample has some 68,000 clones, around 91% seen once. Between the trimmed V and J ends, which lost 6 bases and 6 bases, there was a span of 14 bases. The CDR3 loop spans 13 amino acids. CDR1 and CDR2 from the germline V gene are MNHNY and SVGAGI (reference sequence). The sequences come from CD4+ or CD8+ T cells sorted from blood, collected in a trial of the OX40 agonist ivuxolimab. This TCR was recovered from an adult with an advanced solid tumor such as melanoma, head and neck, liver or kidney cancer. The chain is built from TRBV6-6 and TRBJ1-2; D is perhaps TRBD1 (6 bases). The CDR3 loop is CASREQGGDGYTF. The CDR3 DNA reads TGTGCCAGCAGGGAACAGGGTGGTGATGGCTACACCTTC.